This T cell receptor (beta chain) was sequenced for a study of cytomegalovirus exposure and HLA in healthy donors. Researchers ran the PCR with 60 Vbeta and 13 Jbeta primers. The table came from immunoSEQ multiplex PCR; TCRdb's copy has only in-frame clones and leaves some out. The table shows about 190,000 clones, with around 83% occurring only once. Comment on this clone: Its antigen is unknown.

Study findings and constraints: Common viral pathogens seemed to be connected with several of the most significant clusters, according to a later analysis. It was about 150 TCR beta chains that were listed as cytomegalovirus-associated. Many donors shared some public TCRs, even though most TCR sequences were rare. For TCR beta chains, V- and J-gene trimming was later linked to a missense DCLRE1C variant.

Trimming cost V 3 bases and J 2 bases; bases outside gene matches: 4. Germline V gene sequence: CDR1 MDHEN, CDR2 SYDVKM. The CDR3 is made up of 15 amino acids. Specimen: PBMCs. The rearrangement links TRBV28 to TRBJ1-2; 9 bases agree with TRBD1. The clonotype comes from a man aged 45-65 years in good health and CMV-seronegative. The CDR3 sequence: CASSLGDRVNYGYTF. The CDR3 nucleotides are TGTGCCAGCAGTTTGGGGGACAGGGTCAACTATGGCTACACCTTC.